This entry features one T cell receptor beta chain sequence. Its antigen is still unknown. Sequencing used immunoSEQ multiplex PCR; TCRdb keeps in-frame clones, though not all of them. This sample has about 460,000 clones, with over 60% found just once. The source of the sample is a study of shared clonotypes between healthy human individuals. Study findings and constraints: Blood was the only sampled material, and tissue repertoires likely differ.

The CDR3 length is 18 residues. The germline V gene encodes CDR1 SGHTA and CDR2 FQGTGA. J lost 0 bases, V lost 0 bases, and 3 bases had no gene match. The J gene is TRBJ2-2, the V gene TRBV7-3; 11 bases match TRBD2. The receptor was derived from a woman in her forties in good health. Some clones in this sample may be carry-over from other donors' samples. Sequencing was performed on PBMCs. CDR3 sequence reads: CASSLTLAGGTNTGELFF. CDR3 nucleotide sequence: TGTGCCAGCAGCTTAACTCTAGCGGGAGGCACGAACACCGGGGAGCTGTTTTTT.